This T cell receptor (beta chain) was retrieved from a study of blood T cell repertoires in COVID-19. Study-level information: Sources were T cells, B-cell-depleted T cells, or PBMCs; the material itself was cDNA or gDNA.

From germline, CDR1 is GTSNPN and CDR2 SVGIG (reference sequence). V was shortened by 2 bases and J by 13 bases, with 21 bases between the two germline ends. The CDR3 totals 15 residues. In the original workflow: Nucleated cell number was recorded as an estimate derived from reference gene primer amplification. This table comes from immunoSEQ multiplex PCR, and its TCRdb copy is limited to in-frame clones, with some not included. V and J calls and clone size are those listed in that table; D and trimming were worked out from the DNA. The sample shows under 200,000 clones, around 85% of them seen only once.

The TCR sequence derives from a woman older than 75 with acute or convalescent COVID-19. The gene calls are TRBV30 and TRBJ2-6, with D perhaps TRBD2 (5 bases). Sequences were obtained from peripheral blood. CDR3 amino acids: CAWSYFTTRAQVLTF. CDR3 nucleotides: TGTGCCTGGAGTTACTTTACCACTAGGGCCCAGGTCCTGACTTTC.